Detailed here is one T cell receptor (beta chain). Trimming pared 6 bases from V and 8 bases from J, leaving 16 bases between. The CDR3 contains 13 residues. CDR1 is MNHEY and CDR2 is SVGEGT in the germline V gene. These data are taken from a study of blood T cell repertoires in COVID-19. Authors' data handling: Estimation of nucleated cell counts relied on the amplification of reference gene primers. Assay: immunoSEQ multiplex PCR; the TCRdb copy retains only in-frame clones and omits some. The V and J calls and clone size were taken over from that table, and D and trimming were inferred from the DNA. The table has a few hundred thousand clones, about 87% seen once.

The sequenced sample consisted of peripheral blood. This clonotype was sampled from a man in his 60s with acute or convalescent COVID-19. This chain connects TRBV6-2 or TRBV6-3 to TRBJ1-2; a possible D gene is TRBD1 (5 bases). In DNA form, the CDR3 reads TGTGCCAGCAGCCCCTCAGGGATTGGCGGCTACACCTTC. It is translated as CASSPSGIGGYTF.